This T cell receptor beta chain was obtained from a study of blood T cells in healthy people across ages. Study-level findings and limits: Not knowing donor CMV status may have confounded expanded clonotype changes. PBMCs went unsorted, and a conclusive naive versus antigen-experienced comparison was therefore prevented. TCR beta diversity, measured per million T cells, fell in a roughly linear way with age.

Remarks on this clonotype: Its matching antigen is unknown.

The authors ran a second PCR of about 6 to 12 cycles using a sample-barcoded 5' primer and a J-beta primer mix. Any given sample supplied a minimum of 3 million CDR3-containing paired-end reads. A single record per CDR3 protein comes from TCRdb applying MiXCR to the 5' RACE reads. The sample includes roughly 1,800,000 distinct CDR3 sequences, approximately 50% of them seen just once. The germline V gene has CDR1 DFQATT and CDR2 SNEGSKA (reference sequence). J was trimmed by 6 bases and V by 2 bases; bases with no gene match: 4. The CDR3 has 14 amino acids. This TCR was sampled from a woman aged 40 to 50 in good health. The sequencing input was blood. V is TRBV20-1 and J is TRBJ2-1, with TRBD2 matching 10 bases. The CDR3 DNA follows: TGCAGTGCTAGATTAGCGGGGGGAGGCAATGAGCAGTTCTTC. The encoded protein is CSARLAGGGNEQFF.